The sequence of this TCR beta chain was determined in a study of CD8 T cells in ankylosing spondylitis. Overall study findings and caveats: Disease-linked clones were reportedly significantly enriched in matched ankylosing spondylitis synovial fluid. Several highly homologous variants made up a TCR beta motif that seemed to typify ankylosing spondylitis blood.

The V end lost 0 bases, the J end lost 2 bases, and 10 bases lay between the germline ends. CDR1 and CDR2 from the germline V gene are SGDLS and YYNGEE. This CDR3 contains 15 residues. TCRdb reprocessed the 5' RACE reads via MiXCR and lists one record per CDR3 protein. Here the sample spans approximately 550,000 distinct CDR3 sequences, roughly 12% being singletons. The sample holds a few counts of this clonotype. Its antigen is still unknown. Sequencing was done on a sample of blood, either unsorted or a sorted T cell fraction (not recorded which). This chain connects TRBV9 to TRBJ2-3; D perhaps matches TRBD1 (5 bases). The clonotype comes from a male donor with ankylosing spondylitis. CDR3 DNA sequence: TGTGCCAGCAGCGTAGCAGGGCCCTTCACAGATACGCAGTATTTT. It codes for CASSVAGPFTDTQYF.